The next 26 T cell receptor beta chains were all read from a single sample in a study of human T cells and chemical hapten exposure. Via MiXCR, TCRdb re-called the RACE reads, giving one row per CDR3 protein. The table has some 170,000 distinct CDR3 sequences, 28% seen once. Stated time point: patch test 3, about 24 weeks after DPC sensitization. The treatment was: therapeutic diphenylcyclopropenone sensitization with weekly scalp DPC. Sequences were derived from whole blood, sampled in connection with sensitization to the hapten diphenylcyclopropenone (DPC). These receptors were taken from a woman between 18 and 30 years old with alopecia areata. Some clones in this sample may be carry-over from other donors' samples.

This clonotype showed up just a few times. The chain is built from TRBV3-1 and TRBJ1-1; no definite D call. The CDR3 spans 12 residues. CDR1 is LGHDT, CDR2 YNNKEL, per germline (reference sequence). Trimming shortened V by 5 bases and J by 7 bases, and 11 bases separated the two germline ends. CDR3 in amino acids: CASSFTRDEAFF. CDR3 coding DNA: TGTGCCAGCAGCTTTACTCGGGATGAAGCTTTCTTT.

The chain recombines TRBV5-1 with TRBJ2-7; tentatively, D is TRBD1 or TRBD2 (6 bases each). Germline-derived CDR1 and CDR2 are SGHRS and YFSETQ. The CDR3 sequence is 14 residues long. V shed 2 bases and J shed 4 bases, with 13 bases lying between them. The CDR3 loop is CASSLRGDWYEQYF. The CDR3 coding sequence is TGCGCCAGCAGCTTAAGGGGGGACTGGTACGAGCAGTACTTC.

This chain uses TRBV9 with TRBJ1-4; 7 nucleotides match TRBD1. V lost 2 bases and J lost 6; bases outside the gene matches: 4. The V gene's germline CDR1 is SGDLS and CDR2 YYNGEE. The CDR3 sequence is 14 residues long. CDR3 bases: TGTGCCAGCAGCGTCAGGGGGTACGATGAAAAACTGTTTTTT. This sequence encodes CASSVRGYDEKLFF. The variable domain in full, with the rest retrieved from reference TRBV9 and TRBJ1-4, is DSGVTQTPKHLITATGQRVTLRCSPRSGDLSVYWYQQSLDQGLQFLIQYYNGEERAKGNILERFSAQQFPDLHSELNLSSLELGDSALYFCASSVRGYDEKLFFGSGTQLSVL.

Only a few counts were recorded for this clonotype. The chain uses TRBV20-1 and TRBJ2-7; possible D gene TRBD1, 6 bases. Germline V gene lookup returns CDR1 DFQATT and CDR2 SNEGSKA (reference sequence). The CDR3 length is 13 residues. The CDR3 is CSCGRGSSYEQYF. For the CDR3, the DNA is TGCAGCTGCGGTAGGGGGAGCTCCTACGAGCAGTACTTC.

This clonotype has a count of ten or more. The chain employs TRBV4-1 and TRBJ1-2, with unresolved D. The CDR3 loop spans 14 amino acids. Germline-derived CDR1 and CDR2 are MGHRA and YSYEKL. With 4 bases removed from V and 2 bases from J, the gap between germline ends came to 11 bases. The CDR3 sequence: CASSPTIWNYGYTF. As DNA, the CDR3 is TGCGCCAGCAGCCCAACCATATGGAACTATGGCTACACCTTC.

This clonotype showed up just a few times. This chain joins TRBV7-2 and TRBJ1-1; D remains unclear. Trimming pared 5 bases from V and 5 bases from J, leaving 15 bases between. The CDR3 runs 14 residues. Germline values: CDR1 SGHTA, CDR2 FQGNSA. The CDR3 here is CASSPLGLVTEAFF. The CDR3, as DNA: TGTGCCAGCAGCCCTCTAGGTCTCGTAACTGAAGCTTTCTTT.

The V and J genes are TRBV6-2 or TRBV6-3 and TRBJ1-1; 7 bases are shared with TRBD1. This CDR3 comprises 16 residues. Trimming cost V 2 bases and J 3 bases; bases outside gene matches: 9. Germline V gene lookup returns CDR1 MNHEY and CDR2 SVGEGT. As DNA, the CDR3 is TGTGCCAGCAGTTACGCCAGGGGGTTGGAGCACACTGAAGCTTTCTTT. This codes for CASSYARGLEHTEAFF.

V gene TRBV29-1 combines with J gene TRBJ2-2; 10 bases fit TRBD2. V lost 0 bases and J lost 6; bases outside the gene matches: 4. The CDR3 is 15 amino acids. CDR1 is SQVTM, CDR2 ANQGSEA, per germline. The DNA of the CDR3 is TGCAGCGTTGAAGATCGAGCGGGAGGGCCCGGGGAGCTGTTTTTT. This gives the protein CSVEDRAGGPGELFF.

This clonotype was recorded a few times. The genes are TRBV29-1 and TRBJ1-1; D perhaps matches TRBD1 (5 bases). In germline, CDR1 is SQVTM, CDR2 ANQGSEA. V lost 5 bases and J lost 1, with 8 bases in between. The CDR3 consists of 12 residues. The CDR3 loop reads CSVTRGNTEAFF. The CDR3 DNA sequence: TGCAGCGTTACTAGGGGGAACACTGAAGCTTTCTTT.

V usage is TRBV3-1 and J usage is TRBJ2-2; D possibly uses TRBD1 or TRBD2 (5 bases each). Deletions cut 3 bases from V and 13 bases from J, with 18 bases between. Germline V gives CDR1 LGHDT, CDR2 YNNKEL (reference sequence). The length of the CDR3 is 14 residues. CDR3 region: CASSHGTDTIGLFF. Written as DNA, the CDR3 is TGTGCCAGCAGCCACGGGACGGATACTATCGGGCTGTTTTTT.

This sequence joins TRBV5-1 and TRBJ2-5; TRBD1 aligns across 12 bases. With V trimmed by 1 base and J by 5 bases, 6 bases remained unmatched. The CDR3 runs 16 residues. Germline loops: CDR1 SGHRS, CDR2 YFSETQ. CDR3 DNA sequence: TGCGCCAGCAGCTTGCCCGGGACAGGGGGCTCGGAGACCCAGTACTTC. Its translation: CASSLPGTGGSETQYF.

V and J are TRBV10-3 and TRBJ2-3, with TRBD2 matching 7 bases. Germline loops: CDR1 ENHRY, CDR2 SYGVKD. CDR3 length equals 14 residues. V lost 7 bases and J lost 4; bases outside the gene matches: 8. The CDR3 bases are TGTGCCATCAAGGGTTACCTAGCGGCAGATACGCAGTATTTT. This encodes CAIKGYLAADTQYF.

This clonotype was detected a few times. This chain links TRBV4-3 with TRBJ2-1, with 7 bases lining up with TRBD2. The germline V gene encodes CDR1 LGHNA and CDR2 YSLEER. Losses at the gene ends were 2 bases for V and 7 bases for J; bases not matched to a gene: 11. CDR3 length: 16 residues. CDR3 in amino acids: CASSQPTAGESNEQFF. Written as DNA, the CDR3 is TGCGCCAGCAGCCAACCGACGGCGGGAGAGTCAAATGAGCAGTTCTTC.

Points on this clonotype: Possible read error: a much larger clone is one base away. The CDR3 spells CASSSRLGISTGELFF. The DNA for the CDR3 is TGTGCCAGCAGCTCCAGACTGGGAATATCCACCGGGGAGCTGTTTTTT. V gene TRBV11-1 combines with J gene TRBJ2-2; D is ambiguous. V shed 4 bases and J shed 4 bases, with 16 bases lying between them. CDR1 and CDR2 (germline): SGHAT, FQDESV (reference sequence). The CDR3 has 16 residues. Complete variable domain (other parts from reference TRBV11-1 and TRBJ2-2): EAEVAQSPRYKITEKSQAVAFWCDPISGHATLYWYRQILGQGPELLVQFQDESVVDDSQLPKDRFSAERLKGVDSTLKIQPAELGDSAMYLCASSSRLGISTGELFFGEGSRLTVL.

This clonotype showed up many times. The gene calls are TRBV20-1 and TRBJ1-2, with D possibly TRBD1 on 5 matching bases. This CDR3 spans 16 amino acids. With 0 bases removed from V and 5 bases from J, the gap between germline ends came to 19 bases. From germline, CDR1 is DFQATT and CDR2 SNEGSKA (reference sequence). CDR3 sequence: CSARDREGGDKYGYTF. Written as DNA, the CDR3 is TGCAGTGCTAGAGATCGGGAGGGAGGGGATAAGTATGGCTACACCTTC.

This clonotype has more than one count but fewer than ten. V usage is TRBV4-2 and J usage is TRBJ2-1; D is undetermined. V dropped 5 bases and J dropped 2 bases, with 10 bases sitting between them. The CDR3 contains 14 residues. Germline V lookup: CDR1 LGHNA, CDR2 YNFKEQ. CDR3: CASSERGPYNEQFF. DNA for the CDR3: TGTGCCAGCAGCGAGAGAGGTCCCTACAATGAGCAGTTCTTC.

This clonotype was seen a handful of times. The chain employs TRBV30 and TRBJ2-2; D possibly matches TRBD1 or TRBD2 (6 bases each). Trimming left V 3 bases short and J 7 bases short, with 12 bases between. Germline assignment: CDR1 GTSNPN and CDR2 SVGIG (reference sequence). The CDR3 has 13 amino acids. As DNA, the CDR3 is TGTGCCTGGAGCTGGGGGGCAGGCGGGGAGCTGTTTTTT. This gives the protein CAWSWGAGGELFF.

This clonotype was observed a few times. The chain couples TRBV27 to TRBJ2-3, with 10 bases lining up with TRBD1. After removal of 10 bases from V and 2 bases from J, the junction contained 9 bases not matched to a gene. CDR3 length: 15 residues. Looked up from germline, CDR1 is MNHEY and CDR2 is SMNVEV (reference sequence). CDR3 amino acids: CATMGDRGTTDTQYF. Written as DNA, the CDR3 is TGTGCCACAATGGGGGACAGGGGAACCACAGATACGCAGTATTTT.

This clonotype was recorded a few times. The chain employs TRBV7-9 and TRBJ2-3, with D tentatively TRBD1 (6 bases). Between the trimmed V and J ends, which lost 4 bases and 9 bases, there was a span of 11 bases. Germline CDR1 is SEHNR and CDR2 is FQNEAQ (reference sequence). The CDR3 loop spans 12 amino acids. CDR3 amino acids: CASSSGHPTQYF. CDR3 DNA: TGTGCCAGCAGCTCGGGACACCCCACGCAGTATTTT.

The CDR3 protein is CASSLEGTETGPDTQYF. In DNA, the CDR3 is TGTGCCAGCAGCTTAGAAGGCACGGAAACGGGGCCAGATACGCAGTATTTT. The V and J genes are TRBV7-9 and TRBJ2-3; D assignment may be TRBD1 or TRBD2 (5 bases each). V was shortened by 1 base and J by 4 bases, with 18 bases between the two germline ends. The CDR3 is made up of 17 amino acids. In germline, CDR1 is SEHNR, CDR2 FQNEAQ (reference sequence).

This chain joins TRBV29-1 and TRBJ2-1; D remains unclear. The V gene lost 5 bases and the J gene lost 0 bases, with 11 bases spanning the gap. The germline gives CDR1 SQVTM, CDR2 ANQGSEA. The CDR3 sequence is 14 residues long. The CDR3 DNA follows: TGCAGCGTTAAGGTCCGGAACTCCTACAATGAGCAGTTCTTC. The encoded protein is CSVKVRNSYNEQFF.

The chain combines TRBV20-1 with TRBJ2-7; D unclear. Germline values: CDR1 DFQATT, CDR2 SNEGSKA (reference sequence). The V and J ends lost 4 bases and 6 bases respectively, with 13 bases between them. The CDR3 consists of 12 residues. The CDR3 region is CSATTGLAEQYF. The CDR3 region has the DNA TGCAGTGCTACGACGGGCCTTGCCGAGCAGTACTTC.

The CDR3 DNA is TGTGCCACCAGCAGAGGAGAGGATAGCAATCAGCCCCAGCATTTT. Amino acids: CATSRGEDSNQPQHF. V and J are TRBV15 and TRBJ1-5; D gene ambiguous. CDR1 is LNHNV and CDR2 is YYDKDF in the germline V gene (reference sequence). The CDR3 totals 15 residues. V was clipped by 1 base and J by 0 bases, with 7 bases between them.

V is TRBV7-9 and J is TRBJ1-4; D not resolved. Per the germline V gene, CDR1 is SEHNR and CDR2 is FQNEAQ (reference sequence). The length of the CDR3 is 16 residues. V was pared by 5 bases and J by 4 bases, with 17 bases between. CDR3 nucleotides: TGTGCCAGCAGCGAAAAAGAGTGGGCCTTTAATGAAAAACTGTTTTTT. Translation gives CASSEKEWAFNEKLFF.

Written as DNA, the CDR3 is TGTGCCAGCAGTGCCACGACAGGGTCAAATCAGCCCCAGCATTTT. This gives the protein CASSATTGSNQPQHF. This chain connects TRBV2 to TRBJ1-5, with 7 bases lining up with TRBD1. Germline assignment: CDR1 SNHLY and CDR2 FYNNEI. The CDR3 is 15 residues long. V lost 4 bases and J lost 4; bases outside the gene matches: 7. The full variable domain, rest sourced from reference TRBV2 and TRBJ1-5, is EPEVTQTPSHQVTQMGQEVILRCVPISNHLYFYWYRQILGQKVEFLVSFYNNEISEKSEIFDDQFSVERPDGSNFTLKIRSTKLEDSAMYFCASSATTGSNQPQHFGDGTRLSIL.

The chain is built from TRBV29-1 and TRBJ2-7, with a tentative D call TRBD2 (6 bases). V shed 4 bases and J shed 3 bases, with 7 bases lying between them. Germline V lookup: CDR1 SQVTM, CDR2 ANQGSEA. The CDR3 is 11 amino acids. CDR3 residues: CSVVEGYEQYF. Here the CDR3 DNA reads TGCAGCGTTGTGGAGGGCTACGAGCAGTACTTC.